This T cell receptor beta chain was sequenced for a study of blood T cell repertoires in COVID-19. The method was immunoSEQ multiplex PCR; TCRdb's version includes in-frame clones alone and lacks a portion of them. The table shows roughly 120,000 clones, with 90% occurring only once. The ends lost 4 bases at V and 0 bases at J; junction bases unmatched: 2. In germline, CDR1 is SGHDT, CDR2 YYEEEE. The CDR3 extends over 14 amino acids. V gene TRBV5-6 combines with J gene TRBJ1-1, with 8 bases aligning to TRBD1. This receptor was taken from a human donor with active COVID-19. The donor label of this sample is uncertain. Material for sequencing was peripheral blood. The CDR3 here is CASSKGQVNTEAFF. The CDR3 DNA is TGTGCCAGCAGCAAGGGACAGGTGAACACTGAAGCTTTCTTT.